The present entry profiles one T cell receptor (beta chain) with its context. This record belongs to a study of cytomegalovirus exposure and HLA in healthy donors. The CDR3 spans 17 residues. V shed 5 bases and J shed 5 bases, with 21 bases lying between them. Germline-derived CDR1 and CDR2 are MDHEN and SYDVKM. TCRdb keeps only in-frame clones here, not all; method: immunoSEQ multiplex PCR. The profile covers approximately 73,000 clones, with approximately 95% appearing a single time and less than 3.5% taken by the ten largest. The clonotype was recovered from a man aged 18-30 years in good health and CMV-seronegative. This chain uses TRBV28 with TRBJ2-2; D possibly corresponds to TRBD1 (5 bases). The sequenced sample was PBMCs. The CDR3 is CASSPPDMPVRTGELFF. For the CDR3, the DNA is TGTGCCAGCAGTCCGCCGGACATGCCCGTTCGGACCGGGGAGCTGTTTTTT.